Listed here are 28 T cell receptor beta chains from one sample, sequenced in a study of blood T cell repertoires in COVID-19. Clones were sequenced by immunoSEQ multiplex PCR, and TCRdb holds only the in-frame ones, with some missing. The profile shows approximately 300,000 clones, 90% of them singletons. The sample comprised peripheral blood. These TCRs come from a woman in her 30s with COVID-19, enrolled during active disease.

The table lists this clone with a count of one. The gene calls are TRBV28 and TRBJ1-1; 11 positions agree with TRBD1. The CDR3 contains 15 residues. CDR1 is MDHEN and CDR2 is SYDVKM in the germline V gene. The V gene end was trimmed by 2 bases and the J gene end by 4 bases; junction bases not matched to a gene: 3. CDR3 amino acids: CASSLLGQGGTEAFF. The CDR3 DNA sequence: TGTGCCAGCAGTTTACTGGGACAGGGGGGCACTGAAGCTTTCTTT.

DNA of the CDR3: TGTGCCACCAGTGAGGGAGGGTCCGTTAGCACAGATACGCAGTATTTT. Translation gives CATSEGGSVSTDTQYF. The V gene is TRBV24-1, the J gene TRBJ2-3; TRBD2 aligns across 7 bases. The CDR3 runs to 16 residues. Germline V gene sequence: CDR1 KGHDR, CDR2 SFDVKD. V lost 4 bases, J lost 0 bases, and 6 bases stayed unmatched.

V and J are TRBV12-3 or TRBV12-4 and TRBJ1-2, with D perhaps TRBD1 (5 bases). V was cut by 6 bases and J by 2 bases, with 7 bases left in between. The CDR3 runs 12 residues. CDR3 sequence (DNA): TGTGCCAGCAGGGACACCAACTATGGCTACACCTTC. It specifies CASRDTNYGYTF.

This rearrangement joins TRBV6-2 or TRBV6-3 to TRBJ2-7, with D tentatively TRBD2 (6 bases). Deletions cut 2 bases from V and 3 bases from J, with 11 bases between. CDR1 and CDR2 (germline): MNHEY, SVGEGT. The CDR3 contains 14 residues. DNA for the CDR3: TGTGCCAGCAGTTACGAGCGGGCTAACTACGAGCAGTACTTC. This codes for CASSYERANYEQYF.

CDR3 region: CASAPAGELFF. Here the CDR3 DNA reads TGTGCTAGTGCCCCGGCCGGGGAGCTGTTTTTT. The rearrangement uses TRBV12-5 and TRBJ2-2; the D is unclear. In germline, CDR1 is LGHNT, CDR2 FRNRAP. The CDR3 extends over 11 amino acids. V was cut by 7 bases and J by 6 bases, with 6 bases left in between.

This chain links TRBV11-3 with TRBJ1-4; a possible D gene is TRBD1 (5 bases). Germline loops: CDR1 SGHNT, CDR2 YENEEA. The CDR3 is 17 residues long. V was clipped by 2 bases and J by 4 bases, with 17 bases between them. CDR3 region: CASSLIDRLHLNEKLFF. CDR3 nucleotide sequence: TGTGCCAGCAGCTTAATTGACAGACTGCATCTTAATGAAAAACTGTTTTTT. Using reference TRBV11-3 and TRBJ1-4 for the parts outside the CDR3, the full variable domain is EAGVVQSPRYKIIEKKQPVAFWCNPISGHNTLYWYLQNLGQGPELLIRYENEEAVDDSQLPKDRFSAERLKGVDSTLKIQPAELGDSAVYLCASSLIDRLHLNEKLFFGSGTQLSVL.

The gene calls are TRBV27 and TRBJ1-1; D might be TRBD1 (6 bases). V shed 6 bases and J shed 0 bases, with 17 bases lying between them. Germline V lookup: CDR1 MNHEY, CDR2 SMNVEV (reference sequence). The CDR3 is made up of 16 amino acids. The CDR3, as DNA: TGTGCCAGCAGCACTACAGGGTTTAGCATGAACACTGAAGCTTTCTTT. Its translation is CASSTTGFSMNTEAFF.

This sequence joins TRBV30 and TRBJ1-1, with 10 bases that match TRBD1. Germline loops: CDR1 GTSNPN, CDR2 SVGIG (reference sequence). The CDR3 covers 14 residues. V trimming: 5 bases; J trimming: 1 base; junction bases outside the gene matches: 4. The CDR3 sequence: CAWGTGVANTEAFF. The CDR3 DNA follows: TGTGCCTGGGGGACAGGGGTGGCGAACACTGAAGCTTTCTTT.

The chain combines TRBV5-1 with TRBJ1-1; D unclear. The CDR3 totals 16 residues. V was shortened by 1 base and J by 1 base, with 14 bases between the two germline ends. Germline V CDR1 and CDR2: SGHRS, YFSETQ. The chain's CDR3 is CASSLISQARNTEAFF. The CDR3 DNA is TGCGCCAGCAGCTTGATATCGCAGGCAAGGAACACTGAAGCTTTCTTT. The full variable domain, completed using reference TRBV5-1 and TRBJ1-1, is KAGVTQTPRYLIKTRGQQVTLSCSPISGHRSVSWYQQTPGQGLQFLFEYFSETQRNKGNFPGRFSGRQFSNSRSEMNVSTLELGDSALYLCASSLISQARNTEAFFGQGTRLTVV.

The chain carries TRBV2 and TRBJ1-5, with a weak D call TRBD1 (5 bases). The germline V gene has CDR1 SNHLY and CDR2 FYNNEI. There are 15 residues in the CDR3. V was clipped by 6 bases and J by 0 bases, with 12 bases between them. The CDR3 loop is CASSATTDSNQPQHF. The DNA of the CDR3 is TGTGCCAGCAGCGCTACGACAGATAGCAATCAGCCCCAGCATTTT.

The CDR3 bases are TGTGCCAGCGGACAGGGGTTACCCTACGAGCAGTACTTC. It translates to CASGQGLPYEQYF. The J gene is TRBJ2-7, the V gene TRBV19, with 9 nucleotides matching TRBD1. The CDR3 is made up of 13 amino acids. Trimming cost V 9 bases and J 2 bases; bases outside gene matches: 5. From germline, CDR1 is LNHDA and CDR2 SQIVND (reference sequence).

In DNA, the CDR3 is TGTGCCAGCAGTTTGTGGGTGGCGCCTCAGGGTGAGCAGTTCTTC. Translating gives CASSLWVAPQGEQFF. The chain has TRBV27 and TRBJ2-1, with D tentatively TRBD1 (5 bases). The CDR3 spans 15 residues. Deletions cut 3 bases from V and 9 bases from J, with 18 bases between. Germline CDR1 MNHEY, CDR2 SMNVEV (reference sequence).

A few counts support this clone. The rearrangement links TRBV4-1 to TRBJ1-5; no clear D gene. Germline CDR1 MGHRA, CDR2 YSYEKL. V shed 3 bases and J shed 3 bases, with 6 bases lying between them. The CDR3 contains 13 residues. CDR3 protein: CASSQETNQPQHF. DNA for the CDR3: TGCGCCAGCAGCCAGGAGACCAATCAGCCCCAGCATTTT.

The chain uses TRBV7-9 and TRBJ1-1, with D possibly being TRBD1 (6 bases). Germline loops: CDR1 SEHNR, CDR2 FQNEAQ (reference sequence). CDR3 length equals 14 residues. The V gene lost 5 bases and the J gene lost 7 bases, with 17 bases spanning the gap. This CDR3 reads CASSIEQGWVEAFF. Here the CDR3 DNA reads TGTGCCAGCAGCATCGAACAGGGTTGGGTTGAAGCTTTCTTT.

The V call is TRBV28, the J call TRBJ2-4; 8 bases match TRBD2. V shed 4 bases and J 8 bases; nucleotides not matched to a gene: 10. The germline V gene encodes CDR1 MDHEN and CDR2 SYDVKM. CDR3 length equals 15 residues. In DNA, the CDR3 is TGTGCCAGCAGTTCCCTACTAGCGGTCGGGGACATTCAGTACTTC. This translates into CASSSLLAVGDIQYF. The entire variable domain, with the rest obtained from reference TRBV28 and TRBJ2-4, is as follows: DVKVTQSSRYLVKRTGEKVFLECVQDMDHENMFWYRQDPGLGLRLIYFSYDVKMKEKGDIPEGYSVSREKKERFSLILESASTNQTSMYLCASSSLLAVGDIQYFGAGTRLSVL.

The V call is TRBV24-1, the J call TRBJ2-1, with 8 bases that match TRBD2. CDR1 is KGHDR, CDR2 SFDVKD, per germline. V shed 1 base and J 6 bases; nucleotides not matched to a gene: 4. This CDR3 is built from 15 residues. The CDR3 region is CATSDFALAGNEQFF. CDR3 DNA: TGTGCCACCAGTGATTTTGCCCTAGCGGGCAATGAGCAGTTCTTC.

The CDR3 region has the DNA TGTGCCAGCAGCCCCTCCGTGAGCAGGGGAAGGGAAAAACTGTTTTTT. Translating it yields CASSPSVSRGREKLFF. The chain uses TRBV7-2 and TRBJ1-4; D might be TRBD1 (6 bases). In germline, CDR1 is SGHTA, CDR2 FQGNSA. V lost 5 bases and J 8 bases, leaving 21 bases between the germline ends. The CDR3 covers 16 residues.

This clone was seen a handful of times. The chain has TRBV5-1 and TRBJ2-7; 10 bases are shared with TRBD1. V lost 4 bases to trimming and J lost 6 bases; unmatched junction nucleotides: 7. CDR1 and CDR2 from the germline V gene are SGHRS and YFSETQ. The CDR3 extends over 14 amino acids. CDR3 bases: TGCGCCAGCAGCCCCAGACAGGGGGCAGGCGAGCAGTACTTC. Translation: CASSPRQGAGEQYF.

The rearrangement uses TRBV6-6 and TRBJ1-1; possibly TRBD1 for D (6 bases). V was clipped by 5 bases and J by 0 bases, with 13 bases between them. The germline gives CDR1 MNHNY, CDR2 SVGAGI (reference sequence). The CDR3 extends over 15 amino acids. The CDR3 DNA sequence: TGTGCCAGCAGTCGAGGGGGGGTGCTGAACACTGAAGCTTTCTTT. It translates to CASSRGGVLNTEAFF.

The chain combines TRBV3-1 (or the pseudogene TRBV3-2) with TRBJ2-5, with TRBD2 matching 11 bases. Germline trimming cut 8 bases from V and 2 bases from J; bases unmatched to any gene: 13. CDR1 and CDR2 from the germline V gene are LGHDT and YNNKEL (reference sequence). The CDR3 extends over 17 amino acids. The CDR3 nucleotides read TGTGCCAGCTCTATCGGACTAGCGGGCCTAACTCAAGAGACCCAGTACTTC. Translation gives CASSIGLAGLTQETQYF.

This chain uses TRBV30 with TRBJ1-6, with a weak D call TRBD1 (5 bases). CDR1 is GTSNPN, CDR2 SVGIG, per germline (reference sequence). This CDR3 is built from 14 residues. Trimming stripped 2 bases from V and 11 bases from J, with 16 bases between. The CDR3 spells CAWSPLTVKAPLHF. The CDR3 nucleotides read TGTGCCTGGAGTCCATTGACAGTAAAGGCACCCCTCCACTTT.

The chain links TRBV18 to TRBJ2-1; TRBD2 matches 11 bases. Germline lookup yields CDR1 KGHSH and CDR2 LQKENI. The CDR3 consists of 17 residues. Trimming at V came to 1 base and at J to 4 bases, leaving 6 bases not matched to a gene. The CDR3 sequence: CASSPRPGTSGYNEQFF. The CDR3, as DNA: TGTGCCAGCTCACCACGACCCGGGACTAGCGGTTACAATGAGCAGTTCTTC.

The V and J genes are TRBV5-1 and TRBJ2-5, with TRBD1 identical over 10 bases. Per germline, CDR1 SGHRS and CDR2 YFSETQ. The V segment lost 4 bases and the J segment 6 bases; nucleotides outside the gene matches: 6. The CDR3 is made up of 14 amino acids. This CDR3 is CASSPGQGLKTQYF. The CDR3 bases are TGCGCCAGCAGCCCGGGACAGGGGTTAAAGACCCAGTACTTC.

The chain carries TRBV6-4 and TRBJ1-2; 7 bases match TRBD1. The trim removed 5 bases at V and 7 bases at J, leaving 10 bases unmatched. This CDR3 has 14 residues. The V gene's germline CDR1 is MRHNA and CDR2 SNTAGT. CDR3 loop: CASSPGQDLPGYTF. CDR3 DNA sequence: TGTGCCAGCAGTCCCGGACAGGATCTACCTGGCTACACCTTC.

The rearrangement uses TRBV2 and TRBJ1-5, with D hard to call. This CDR3 comprises 14 residues. V was clipped by 4 bases and J by 6 bases, with 13 bases between them. Germline CDR1 SNHLY, CDR2 FYNNEI. DNA of the CDR3: TGTGCCAGCAGTGTCGCGACTACCTTTCAGCCCCAGCATTTT. Translation gives CASSVATTFQPQHF.

The chain links TRBV7-2 to TRBJ1-2, with 7 bases lining up with TRBD1. Trimming took 8 bases from V and 0 from J; bases not matched to a gene: 9. The CDR3 length is 15 residues. From germline, CDR1 is SGHTA and CDR2 FQGNSA. DNA for the CDR3: TGTGCCAGCGTACCAGGGGGGTCTGCTAACTATGGCTACACCTTC. Translating gives CASVPGGSANYGYTF.

For the CDR3, the DNA is TGTGCCAGCGCCCCCCGGGGGGATAATTATAATTCACCCCTCCACTTT. This gives the protein CASAPRGDNYNSPLHF. This chain uses TRBV27 with TRBJ1-6, with D perhaps TRBD1 (5 bases). Germline V gene lookup returns CDR1 MNHEY and CDR2 SMNVEV (reference sequence). The CDR3 contains 16 residues. V was pared by 8 bases and J by 4 bases, with 18 bases between.

This chain uses TRBV5-6 with TRBJ2-7; D uncertain. Trimming pared 7 bases from V and 0 bases from J, leaving 14 bases between. This CDR3 region has 14 residues. In germline, CDR1 is SGHDT, CDR2 YYEEEE. CDR3 protein: CASRRPETSYEQYF. For the CDR3, the DNA is TGTGCCAGCCGGCGGCCGGAGACCTCCTACGAGCAGTACTTC.